A single sample gave rise to the 9 T cell receptor beta chains below, sequenced in a study of T-cell reconstitution after alpha-beta-depleted transplantation in children. Unique molecular identifiers featured in how the TCRbeta library was prepared. Using its own MiXCR run on the PCR reads, TCRdb lists one record per CDR3 protein. The sample lists fewer than 550,000 distinct CDR3 sequences; roughly an eighth were seen once. The input for sequencing was PBMCs, mostly from graft donor cells, taken 180 days after TCRalphabeta/CD19-depleted stem cell transplant. These receptors all come from a female patient aged 2 to 10 who had a stem cell transplant for aplastic anemia, so the T cells may come from the graft donor.

In its sample, this clonotype was seen a few times. The chain employs TRBV23-1 and TRBJ2-7; 9 bases line up with TRBD1. TRBV23-1 is flagged as an ORF with uncertain function. The CDR3 length is 16 residues. Trimming at V came to 4 bases and at J to 3 bases, leaving 10 bases not matched to a gene. CDR3 nucleotides: TGCGCCAGCAGTCGTAGACAGGGGGGAAAAGTCTACGAGCAGTACGTC. Its protein is CASSRRQGGKVYEQYV.

The V gene is TRBV18, the J gene TRBJ2-4; D is ambiguous. CDR3 length: 15 amino acids. Germline CDR1 KGHSH, CDR2 LQKENI. V was trimmed by 1 base and J by 2 bases, leaving 9 bases between them. The CDR3 spells CASSPQAASKNIQYF. CDR3 in DNA: TGTGCCAGCTCACCACAAGCAGCCTCCAAAAACATTCAGTACTTC. Full variable domain (missing parts from reference TRBV18 and TRBJ2-4): NAGVMQNPRHLVRRRGQEARLRCSPMKGHSHVYWYRQLPEEGLKFMVYLQKENIIDESGMPKERFSAEFPKEGPSILRIQQVVRGDSAAYFCASSPQAASKNIQYFGAGTRLSVL.

This clonotype has more than one count but fewer than ten. V is TRBV27 and J is TRBJ2-7, with D unclear. V dropped 0 bases and J dropped 5 bases, with 14 bases sitting between them. The CDR3 is made up of 15 amino acids. Germline V gives CDR1 MNHEY, CDR2 SMNVEV (reference sequence). CDR3 region: CASSLSSTIENEQYF. For the CDR3, the DNA is TGTGCCAGCAGTTTATCATCTACGATCGAGAACGAGCAGTACTTC.

The J gene is TRBJ1-2, the V gene TRBV20-1; 9 nucleotides align to TRBD1. Germline trimming cut 6 bases from V and 10 bases from J; bases unmatched to any gene: 12. The CDR3 loop spans 13 amino acids. The germline V gene has CDR1 DFQATT and CDR2 SNEGSKA (reference sequence). The CDR3 nucleotides are TGCAGTGCAAACAACCGGGACAGGGTGCTCTACACCTTC. Translation: CSANNRDRVLYTF.

This rearrangement joins TRBV5-1 to TRBJ2-7; no clear D. V was clipped by 2 bases and J by 0 bases, with 9 bases between them. CDR1 and CDR2 from the germline V gene are SGHRS and YFSETQ. The CDR3 has 14 residues. CDR3 protein: CASSFTPTSYEQYV. DNA for the CDR3: TGCGCCAGCAGCTTTACACCGACCTCCTACGAGCAGTACGTC.

In its sample, this clonotype was seen many times. The chain has TRBV20-1 and TRBJ1-2; 9 bases match TRBD1. The CDR3 has 14 amino acids. With V trimmed by 6 bases and J by 2 bases, 7 bases remained unmatched. The germline CDR1 and CDR2 sequences are DFQATT and SNEGSKA (reference sequence). CDR3 sequence reads: CSASRQGGNYGYTF. The DNA of the CDR3 is TGCAGTGCCTCTCGACAGGGGGGAAACTATGGCTACACCTTC.

The J gene is TRBJ2-3, the V gene TRBV10-3; D is unclear. This CDR3 has 14 residues. Trimming removed 0 bases at V and 0 bases at J, with 4 bases between. Germline lookup yields CDR1 ENHRY and CDR2 SYGVKD. The DNA for the CDR3 is TGTGCCATCAGTGAGTCTCCTAGCACAGATACGCAGTATTTT. Amino acids: CAISESPSTDTQYF.

The sample holds many counts of this clonotype. The chain carries TRBV5-6 and TRBJ1-3, with a tentative D call TRBD1 (5 bases). V was trimmed by 1 base and J by 4 bases, leaving 12 bases between them. The CDR3 loop spans 15 amino acids. Germline loops: CDR1 SGHDT, CDR2 YYEEEE. The CDR3 region is CASSLKQAPGNTIYF. DNA of the CDR3: TGTGCCAGCAGCTTGAAACAGGCGCCGGGAAACACCATATATTTT.

V usage is TRBV3-1 and J usage is TRBJ2-5; TRBD1 aligns across 7 bases. Germline CDR1 is LGHDT and CDR2 is YNNKEL (reference sequence). The CDR3 length is 16 residues. Losses at the gene ends were 3 bases for V and 5 bases for J; bases not matched to a gene: 12. The CDR3 loop reads CASSQGYRGPAETQYF. For the CDR3, the DNA is TGTGCCAGCAGCCAGGGTTACAGGGGACCCGCGGAGACCCAGTACTTC.